One T cell receptor beta chain is described in this entry. This clonotype was picked up many times. Its cognate antigen has yet to be identified. Base-call qualities are not available, and no considerably larger clone is one nucleotide away. Stable Graves' hyperthyroidism was defined as no progression to ophthalmopathy during 18 months of follow-up. Hyperthyroidism patients were newly diagnosed, had a disease duration of under 2 months, and were aged 18 to 65 years. Exclusion was applied to patients with uncontrolled infections, other autoimmune diseases, pregnancy or lactation. Diagnoses were based on clinical symptoms, serum thyroxine and TRAb, thyroid ultrasound and orbital computed tomography. PBMCs were separated from roughly 9.6 ml of fresh peripheral blood using Ficoll-Paque density gradient centrifugation. Total RNA was extracted with Trizol reagent, and quality was checked on an Agilent 2100 Bioanalyzer.

Trimming takes 0 bases from V and 4 bases from J, and the germline ends sit 19 bases apart. According to the germline V gene, CDR1 reads SGHRS and CDR2 reads YFSETQ. Taken from cysteine to phenylalanine, the CDR3 has 18 residues. Only the CDR3 region is kept as DNA, spanning 54 bases read in frame from base 1. The TCR beta CDR3 regions were amplified from RNA transcripts. The first round of RT-PCR for the TCR CDR3 was performed with the HTBI primer set and the Qiagen OneStep RT-PCR kit. A second multiplex PCR round built the libraries, followed by size selection and purification. Paired-end sequencing of the libraries was performed with 100 bp reads on an Illumina HiSeq2000. The authors' pipeline ran thus. SOAPnuke was used to process the raw data, throwing out any read that contained adapters or uncalled bases, had a mean Phred below 15, or lacked an exact constant-primer or identifier match. High-quality paired reads were merged using COPE v1.2.5, and each unique nucleotide sequence was defined as a clonotype. MiTCR v1.1 was used to align clonotypes to the IMGT TRBV, TRBD and TRBJ reference segments. Analysis was restricted to V-J combinations with a frequency above 0.0001, which covered 99% to 99.2% of repertoires. The TCS score was defined as F50 (clonal expansion) divided by E x V (chaos), with BLOSUM62-based TCRdist calculated between CDR3 peptides within each V-J. Welch's t-statistics and random forest reduced 500 to 650 V-J features to about 13, which were used in a naive Bayes classifier (R e1071). TCRdb reprocessed the public reads (quality trimming at Q25 with fastp, clone calling with MiXCR) and kept in-frame beta chains. Rows merge per CDR3 protein into single entries with the most common DNA and genes. The V and J calls follow TCRdb's processing rather than the paper's. The sample table shows some 400,000 distinct CDR3 sequences, and approximately 15% are seen once. More than 9.5% of the sample comes from the top ten.

These data are taken from a study of T cells in Graves' hyperthyroidism and ophthalmopathy (dated by TCRdb to about 2019). Study-wide context: Peripheral blood was collected at initial diagnosis, before any treatment. The 90 to 100 discovery patients were randomly split 7:3 into training and test sets. The paper describes TCR Vbeta CDR3 sequencing of around 130 peripheral blood samples, made up of 43 ophthalmopathy patients, 70 to 75 hyperthyroidism patients and around 17 progressor patients. After blood sampling, hyperthyroidism patients were treated with methimazole at a starting dose of 30 mg daily, and ophthalmopathy patients were treated with high-dose intravenous methylprednisolone. In six Graves' hyperthyroidism patients, the study also compared T-cell repertoires from thyroid tissue with T-cell repertoires from blood. Prospective prediction of ophthalmopathy was tested in an independent validation cohort of 18 to 20 hyperthyroidism patients and 17 patients who later progressed to ophthalmopathy. TCR V-J signatures able to tell the groups apart were searched for in a discovery cohort of 100 or so patients, of whom over 40 had Graves' ophthalmopathy and under 65 had stable Graves' hyperthyroidism. Study-wide findings and limitations: No statistical method was used to fix the sample size in advance, and group allocation was not hidden from the investigators. Ophthalmopathy was separated from stable hyperthyroidism by a 13 V-J signature model, with over 85% sensitivity and about 81% specificity obtained in cross-validation and 80%/75% obtained in testing. Most expanded thyroid clonotypes (frequency above 0.001) were also detected in blood, a finding suggesting that blood repertoires may reflect thyroid immune responses. During validation, the model predicted progression to ophthalmopathy a median of around 7 months ahead of onset, with roughly 65% sensitivity and roughly 72% specificity.

The TCR sequence derives from a woman in her sixties or seventies with Graves' hyperthyroidism. The sample consisted of blood. This receptor chain uses TRBV5-1 and TRBJ2-2; a tentative D call is TRBD2 (5 bases match). The bases are TGCGCCAGCAGCTTGGCCCCTCTCTTAGTTGCGGGCACCGGGGAGCTGTTTTTT. Its coded protein is CASSLAPLLVAGTGELFF.